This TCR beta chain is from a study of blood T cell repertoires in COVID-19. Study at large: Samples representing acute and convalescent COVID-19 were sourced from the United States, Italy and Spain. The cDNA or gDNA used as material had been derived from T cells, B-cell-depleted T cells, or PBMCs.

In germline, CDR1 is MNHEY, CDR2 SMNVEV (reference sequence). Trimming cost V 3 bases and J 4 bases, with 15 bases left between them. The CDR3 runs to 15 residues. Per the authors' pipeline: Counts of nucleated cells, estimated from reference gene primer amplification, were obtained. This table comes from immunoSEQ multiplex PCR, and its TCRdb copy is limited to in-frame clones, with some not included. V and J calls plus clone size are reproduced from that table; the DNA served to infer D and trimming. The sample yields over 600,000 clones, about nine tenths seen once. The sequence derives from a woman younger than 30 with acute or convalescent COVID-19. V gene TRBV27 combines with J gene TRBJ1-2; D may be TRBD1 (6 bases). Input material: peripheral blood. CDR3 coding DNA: TGTGCCAGCAGTTTTGGGGGCTCGGTACTCTATGGCTACACCTTC. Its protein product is CASSFGGSVLYGYTF.